The clone carrying this TCR beta chain was seen a few times. What it binds is not known. Samples from alopecia areata patients were lesional scalp punch biopsies and peripheral blood. J gave up 0 bases and V 7 bases, and 5 bases lay outside the gene matches. The CDR3 runs 15 residues. Germline V CDR1 and CDR2: MGHRA, YSYEKL. This record belongs to a study of CD8+ T cells in alopecia areata. The study's findings and limits: Scalp samples also yield sequences from resident alphabeta T cells of normal skin. In patients, TCRs were shared less clearly than in mice, and HLA may possibly be involved.

Reverse transcribed after extraction, RNA yielded cDNA as the sequencing template. Clones were sequenced by immunoSEQ multiplex PCR, and TCRdb holds only the in-frame ones, with some missing. Of more than 9,000 clones in the sample, approximately 61% were seen once. V gene TRBV4-1 combines with J gene TRBJ2-2, with 7 bases fitting TRBD1. The sequenced sample was skin. The receptor was derived from a human donor with alopecia areata. CDR3 DNA sequence: TGCGCCAGCAATCGACAGGGAACGAACACCGGGGAGCTGTTTTTT. It yields the protein CASNRQGTNTGELFF.